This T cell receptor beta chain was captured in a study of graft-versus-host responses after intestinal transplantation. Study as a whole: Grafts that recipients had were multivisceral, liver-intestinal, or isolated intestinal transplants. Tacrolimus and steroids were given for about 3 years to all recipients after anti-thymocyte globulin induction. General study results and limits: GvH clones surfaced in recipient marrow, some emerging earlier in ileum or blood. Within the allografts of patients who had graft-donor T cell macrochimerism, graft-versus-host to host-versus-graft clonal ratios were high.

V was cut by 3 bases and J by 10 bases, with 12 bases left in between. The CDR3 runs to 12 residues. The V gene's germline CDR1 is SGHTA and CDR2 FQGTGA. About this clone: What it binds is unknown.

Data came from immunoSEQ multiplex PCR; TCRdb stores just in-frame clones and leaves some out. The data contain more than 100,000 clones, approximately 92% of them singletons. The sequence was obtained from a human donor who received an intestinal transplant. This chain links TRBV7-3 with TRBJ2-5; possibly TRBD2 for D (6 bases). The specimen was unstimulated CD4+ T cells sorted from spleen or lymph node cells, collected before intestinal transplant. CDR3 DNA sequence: TGTGCCAGCAGCTTGGTGGAGGGGCTCCAGTACTTC. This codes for CASSLVEGLQYF.